This T cell receptor beta chain originates from a study of OX40 agonist ivuxolimab in advanced cancers. Study-level points and caveats: Both blood CD4+ and CD8+ T cells showed clonal growth by week 6 at 0.1 to 3.0 mg/kg.

Assay: immunoSEQ multiplex PCR; the TCRdb copy retains only in-frame clones and omits some. The profile shows roughly 86,000 clones, just over 90% of them singletons. CDR1 is LNHNV and CDR2 is YYDKDF in the germline V gene (reference sequence). This CDR3 comprises 15 residues. V dropped 3 bases and J dropped 4 bases, with 10 bases sitting between them. Of note for this clone: The antigen is undetermined.

The rearrangement uses TRBV15 and TRBJ2-6; no firm D call. The sample was CD4+ or CD8+ T cells sorted from blood, taken in a trial of the OX40 agonist ivuxolimab. This receptor was obtained from an adult with an advanced solid tumor such as melanoma, head and neck, liver or kidney cancer. The CDR3 nucleotides read TGTGCCACCAGCAGGGATTTACAAGGGGCCAACGTCCTGACTTTC. Residues: CATSRDLQGANVLTF.